This T cell receptor (beta chain) was sequenced during a study of OX40 agonist ivuxolimab in advanced cancers. Turning to the study itself: The eligibility criteria allowed prior anti-PD-1, anti-PD-L1 or anti-CTLA-4 therapy, and around 40% had some.

As to this clone: Its specificity is unknown.

Study-wide points: The study observed clonal expansion of CD4+ and CD8+ blood T cells by week 6 at 0.1 to 3.0 mg/kg.

TCRdb keeps only in-frame clones here, not all; method: immunoSEQ multiplex PCR. The repertoire includes about 75,000 clones, 75% to 90% of them detected once, and approximately 1.2% sits in the top ten. Source: CD4+ or CD8+ T cells sorted from blood, taken in a trial of the OX40 agonist ivuxolimab. This TCR was sampled from an adult with an advanced solid tumor such as melanoma, head and neck, liver or kidney cancer.

The CDR3 coding sequence is TGTGCCAGTAGTAAGGGACGTCTCACTGAAGCTTTCTTT. Its protein product is CASSKGRLTEAFF. The chain combines TRBV19 with TRBJ1-1, with a weak D call TRBD1 (5 bases). Trimming removed 4 bases from V and 4 bases from J, with 10 bases in between. This CDR3 has 13 residues. Germline assignment: CDR1 LNHDA and CDR2 SQIVND (reference sequence).